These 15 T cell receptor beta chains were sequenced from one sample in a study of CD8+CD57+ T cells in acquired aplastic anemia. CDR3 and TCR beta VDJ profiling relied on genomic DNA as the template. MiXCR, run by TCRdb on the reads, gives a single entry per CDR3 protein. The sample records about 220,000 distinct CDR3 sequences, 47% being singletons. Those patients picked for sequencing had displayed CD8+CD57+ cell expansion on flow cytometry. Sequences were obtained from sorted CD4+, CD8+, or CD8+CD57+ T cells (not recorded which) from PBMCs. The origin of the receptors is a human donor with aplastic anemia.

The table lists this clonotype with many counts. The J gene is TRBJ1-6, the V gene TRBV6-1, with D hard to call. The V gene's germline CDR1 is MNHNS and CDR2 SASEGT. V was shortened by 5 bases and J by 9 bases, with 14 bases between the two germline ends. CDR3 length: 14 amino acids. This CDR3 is CASSYVEGGSPLHF. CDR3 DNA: TGTGCCAGCAGTTATGTGGAAGGCGGTTCACCCCTCCACTTT.

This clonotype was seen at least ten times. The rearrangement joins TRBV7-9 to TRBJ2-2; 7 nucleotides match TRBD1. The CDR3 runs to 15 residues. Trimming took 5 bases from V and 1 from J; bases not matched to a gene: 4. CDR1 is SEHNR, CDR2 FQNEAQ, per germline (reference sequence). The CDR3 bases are TGTGCCAGCAGCGGGGACAGATTGAACACCGGGGAGCTGTTTTTT. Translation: CASSGDRLNTGELFF.

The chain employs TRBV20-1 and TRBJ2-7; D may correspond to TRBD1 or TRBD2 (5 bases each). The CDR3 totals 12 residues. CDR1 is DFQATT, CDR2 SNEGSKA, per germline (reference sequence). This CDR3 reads CRGGPSSYEQYF. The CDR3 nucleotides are TGCCGGGGCGGCCCCAGCTCCTACGAGCAGTACTTC.

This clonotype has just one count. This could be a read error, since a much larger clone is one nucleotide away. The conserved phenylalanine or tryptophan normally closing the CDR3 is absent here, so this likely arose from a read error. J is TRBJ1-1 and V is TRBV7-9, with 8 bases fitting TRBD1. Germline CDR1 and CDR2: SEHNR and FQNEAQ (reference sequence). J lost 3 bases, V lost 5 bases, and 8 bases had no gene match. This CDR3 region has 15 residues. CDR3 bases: TGTGCCAGCAGCCAACGGACAGGGACTCACACTGAAGCTTTCCTT. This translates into CASSQRTGTHTEAFL.

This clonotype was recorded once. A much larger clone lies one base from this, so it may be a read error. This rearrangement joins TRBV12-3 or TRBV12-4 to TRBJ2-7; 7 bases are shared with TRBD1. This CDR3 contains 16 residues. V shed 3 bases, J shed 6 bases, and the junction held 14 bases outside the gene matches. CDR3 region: CASSFSFGTDTFEQYF. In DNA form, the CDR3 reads TGTGCCAGCAGTTTTTCCTTTGGGACAGACACGTTCGAGCAGTACTTC.

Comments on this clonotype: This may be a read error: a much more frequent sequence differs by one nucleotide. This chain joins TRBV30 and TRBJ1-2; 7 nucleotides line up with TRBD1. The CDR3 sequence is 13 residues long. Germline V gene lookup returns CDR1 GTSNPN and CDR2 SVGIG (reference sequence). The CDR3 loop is CAWSTGVGYSYTF. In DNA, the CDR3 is TGTGCCTGGAGTACAGGGGTCGGCTATAGCTACACCTTC.

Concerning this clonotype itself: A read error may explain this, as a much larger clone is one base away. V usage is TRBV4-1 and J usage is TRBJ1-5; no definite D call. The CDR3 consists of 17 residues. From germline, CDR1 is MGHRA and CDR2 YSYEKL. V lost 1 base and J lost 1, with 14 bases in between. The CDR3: CASSQVWFVKSNQPQHF. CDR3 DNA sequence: TGCGCCAGCAGCCAAGTTTGGTTTGTGAAGAGCAATCAGCCCCAGCATTTT.

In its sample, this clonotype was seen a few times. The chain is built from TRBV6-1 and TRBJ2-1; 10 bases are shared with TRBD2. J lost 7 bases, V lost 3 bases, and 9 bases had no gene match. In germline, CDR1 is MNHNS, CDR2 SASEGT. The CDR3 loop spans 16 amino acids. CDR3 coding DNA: TGTGCCAGCAGTGAGAGTCGTAGCGGGAGGAGTAATGAGCAGTTCTTC. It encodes CASSESRSGRSNEQFF.

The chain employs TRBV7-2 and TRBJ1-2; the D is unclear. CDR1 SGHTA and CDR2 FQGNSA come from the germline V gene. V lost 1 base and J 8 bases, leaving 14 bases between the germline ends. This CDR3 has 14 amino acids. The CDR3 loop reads CASSLVTRELGYTF. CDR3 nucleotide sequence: TGTGCCAGCAGCTTAGTTACAAGGGAGCTCGGCTACACCTTC.

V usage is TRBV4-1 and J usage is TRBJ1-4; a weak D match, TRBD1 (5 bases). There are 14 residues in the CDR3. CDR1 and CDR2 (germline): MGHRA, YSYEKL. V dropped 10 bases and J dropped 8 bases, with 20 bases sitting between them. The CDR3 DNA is TGCGCCACCTCGATCCGGGGGAGTGGGGAAAAACTGTTTTTT. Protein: CATSIRGSGEKLFF.

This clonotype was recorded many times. The CDR3 coding sequence is TGTGCCAGCCTAAGACAGGCGAACACCGGGGAGCTGTTTTTT. Translation gives CASLRQANTGELFF. The chain is built from TRBV12-3 or TRBV12-4 and TRBJ2-2; a possible D gene is TRBD1 (6 bases). This CDR3 comprises 14 residues. Trimming cost V 8 bases and J 0 bases, with 10 bases left between them.

This CDR3 is CASSLGKGDTQYF. DNA of the CDR3: TGTGCCAGCAGCTTAGGAAAAGGAGATACGCAGTATTTT. V gene TRBV7-6 combines with J gene TRBJ2-3; no clear D. Germline assignment: CDR1 SGHVS and CDR2 FNYEAQ. V was pared by 1 base and J by 5 bases, with 7 bases between. This CDR3 spans 13 amino acids. The variable domain in full, completed from reference TRBV7-6 and TRBJ2-3, reads GAGVSQSPRYKVTKRGQDVALRCDPISGHVSLYWYRQALGQGPEFLTYFNYEAQQDKSGLPNDRFSAERPEGSISTLTIQRTEQRDSAMYRCASSLGKGDTQYFGPGTRLTVL.

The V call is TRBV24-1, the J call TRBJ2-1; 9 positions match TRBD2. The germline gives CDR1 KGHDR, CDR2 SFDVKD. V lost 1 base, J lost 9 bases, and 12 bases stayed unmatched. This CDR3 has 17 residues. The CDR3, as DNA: TGTGCCACCAGTGATTTTATTACTAGCGGGCTTGGCGGTGAGCAGTTCTTC. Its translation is CATSDFITSGLGGEQFF.

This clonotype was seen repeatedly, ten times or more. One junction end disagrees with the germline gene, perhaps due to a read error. The CDR3 DNA sequence: TGTGCCAGCAGTTTAGGGGGAGGCGACGAGCAGTACTTC. Its translation is CASSLGGGDEQYF. The chain employs TRBV7-9 and TRBJ2-7, with D perhaps assigned TRBD1 or TRBD2 (6 bases each). CDR1 is SEHNR and CDR2 is FQNEAQ in the germline V gene (reference sequence). The CDR3 totals 13 residues.

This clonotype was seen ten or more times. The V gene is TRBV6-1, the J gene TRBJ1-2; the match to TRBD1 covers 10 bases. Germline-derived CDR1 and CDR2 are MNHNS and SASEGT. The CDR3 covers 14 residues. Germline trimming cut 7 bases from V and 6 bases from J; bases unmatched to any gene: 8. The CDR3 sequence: CASIFSGQGNGYTF. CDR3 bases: TGTGCCAGCATATTCTCGGGACAGGGGAATGGCTACACCTTC.